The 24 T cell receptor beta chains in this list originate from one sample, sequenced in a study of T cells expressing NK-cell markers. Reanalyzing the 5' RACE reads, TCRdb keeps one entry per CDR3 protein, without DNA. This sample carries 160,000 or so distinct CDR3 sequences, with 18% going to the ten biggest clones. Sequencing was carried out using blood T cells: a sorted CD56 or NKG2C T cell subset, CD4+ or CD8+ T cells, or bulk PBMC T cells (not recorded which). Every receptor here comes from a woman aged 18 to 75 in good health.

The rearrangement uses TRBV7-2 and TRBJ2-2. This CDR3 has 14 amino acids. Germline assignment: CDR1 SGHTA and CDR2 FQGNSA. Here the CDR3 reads CASRWTINTGELFF.

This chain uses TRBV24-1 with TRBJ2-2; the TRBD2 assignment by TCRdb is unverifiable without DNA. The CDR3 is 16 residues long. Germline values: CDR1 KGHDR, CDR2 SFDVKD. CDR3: CATSDASGSHTGELFF.

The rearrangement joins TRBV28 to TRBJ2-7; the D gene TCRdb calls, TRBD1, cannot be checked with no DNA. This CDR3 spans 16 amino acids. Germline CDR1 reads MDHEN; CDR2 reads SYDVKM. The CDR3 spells CASSSPQGGGSYEQYF.

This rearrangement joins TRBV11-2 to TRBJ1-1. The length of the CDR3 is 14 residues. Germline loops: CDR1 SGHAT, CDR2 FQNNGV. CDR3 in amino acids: CASSLGHTNTEAFF. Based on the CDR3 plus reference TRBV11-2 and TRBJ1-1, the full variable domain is EAGVAQSPRYKIIEKRQSVAFWCNPISGHATLYWYQQILGQGPKLLIQFQNNGVVDDSQLPKDRFSAERLKGVDSTLKIQPAKLEDSAVYLCASSLGHTNTEAFFGQGTRLTVV.

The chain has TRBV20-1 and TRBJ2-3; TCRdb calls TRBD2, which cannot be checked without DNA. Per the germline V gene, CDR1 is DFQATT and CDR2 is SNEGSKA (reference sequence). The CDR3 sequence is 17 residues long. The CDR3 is CSAQPGGLAKVTDTQYF.

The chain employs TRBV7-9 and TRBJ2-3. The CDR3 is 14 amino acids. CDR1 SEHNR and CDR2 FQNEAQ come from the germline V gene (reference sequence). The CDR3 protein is CASSLSLGTDTQYF.

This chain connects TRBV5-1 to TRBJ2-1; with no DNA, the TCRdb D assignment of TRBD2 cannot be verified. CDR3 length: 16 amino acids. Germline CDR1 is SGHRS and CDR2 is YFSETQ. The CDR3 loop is CASSPSGGDSYNEQFF.

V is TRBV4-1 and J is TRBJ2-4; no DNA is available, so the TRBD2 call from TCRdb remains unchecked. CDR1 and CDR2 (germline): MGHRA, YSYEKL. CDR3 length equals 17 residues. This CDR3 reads CASSQPRTSGAKNIQYF.

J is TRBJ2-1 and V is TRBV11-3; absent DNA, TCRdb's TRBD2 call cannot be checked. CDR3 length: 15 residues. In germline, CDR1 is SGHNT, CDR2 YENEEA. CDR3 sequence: CASSLRSGTYNEQFF.

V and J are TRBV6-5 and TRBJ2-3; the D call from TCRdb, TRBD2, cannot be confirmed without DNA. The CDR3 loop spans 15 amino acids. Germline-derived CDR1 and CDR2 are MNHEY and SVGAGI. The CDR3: CASTWTSGALGTQYF.

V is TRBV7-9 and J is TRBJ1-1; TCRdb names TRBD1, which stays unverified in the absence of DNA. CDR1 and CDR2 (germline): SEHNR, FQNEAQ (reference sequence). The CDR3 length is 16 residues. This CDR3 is CASSLGQGALDTEAFF.

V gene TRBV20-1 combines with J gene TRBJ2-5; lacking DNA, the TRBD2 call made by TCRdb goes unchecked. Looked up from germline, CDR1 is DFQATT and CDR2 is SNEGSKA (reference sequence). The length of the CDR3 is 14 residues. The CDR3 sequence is CSAYPRGGEETQYF.

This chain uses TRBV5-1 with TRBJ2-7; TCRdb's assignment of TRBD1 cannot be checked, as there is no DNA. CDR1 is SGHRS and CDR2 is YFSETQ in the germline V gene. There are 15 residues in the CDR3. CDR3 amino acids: CASTRTGQGAYEQYF.

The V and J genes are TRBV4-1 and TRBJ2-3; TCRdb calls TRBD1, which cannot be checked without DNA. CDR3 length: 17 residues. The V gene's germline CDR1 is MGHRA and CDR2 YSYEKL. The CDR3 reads CASSQERGVGIADTQYF.

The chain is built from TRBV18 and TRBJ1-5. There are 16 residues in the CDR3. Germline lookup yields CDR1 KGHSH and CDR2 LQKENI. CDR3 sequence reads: CASSPDRARGGQPQHF.

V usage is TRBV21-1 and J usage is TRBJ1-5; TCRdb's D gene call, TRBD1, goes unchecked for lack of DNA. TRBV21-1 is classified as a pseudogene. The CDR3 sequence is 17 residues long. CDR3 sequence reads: CASKYKFGRGLNQPQHF.

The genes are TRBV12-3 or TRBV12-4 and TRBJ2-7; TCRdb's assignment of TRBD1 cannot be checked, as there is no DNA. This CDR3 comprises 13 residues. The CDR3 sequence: CASSSMTATEQYF.

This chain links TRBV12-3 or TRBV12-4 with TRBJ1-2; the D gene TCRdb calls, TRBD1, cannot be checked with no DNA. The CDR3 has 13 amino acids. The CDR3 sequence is CASRWGAVGGYTF.

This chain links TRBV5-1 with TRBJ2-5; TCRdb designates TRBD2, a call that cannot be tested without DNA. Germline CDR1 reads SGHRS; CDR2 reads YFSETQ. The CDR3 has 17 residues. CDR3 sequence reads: CASSASGSALYQETQYF.

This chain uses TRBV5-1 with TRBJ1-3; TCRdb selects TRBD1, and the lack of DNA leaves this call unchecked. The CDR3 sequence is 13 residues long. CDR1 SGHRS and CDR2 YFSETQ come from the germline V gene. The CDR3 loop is CASSDRIRDTIYF.

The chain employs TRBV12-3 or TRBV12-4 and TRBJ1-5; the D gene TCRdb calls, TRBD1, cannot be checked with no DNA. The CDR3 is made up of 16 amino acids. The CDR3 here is CASSPTGGNVNQPQHF.

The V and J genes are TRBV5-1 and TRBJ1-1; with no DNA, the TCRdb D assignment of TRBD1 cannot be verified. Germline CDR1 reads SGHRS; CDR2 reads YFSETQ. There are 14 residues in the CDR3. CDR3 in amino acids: CASSFVKGDTEAFF.

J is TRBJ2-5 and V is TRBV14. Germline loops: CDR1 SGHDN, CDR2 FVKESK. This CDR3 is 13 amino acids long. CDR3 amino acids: CASTRGHQETQYF.

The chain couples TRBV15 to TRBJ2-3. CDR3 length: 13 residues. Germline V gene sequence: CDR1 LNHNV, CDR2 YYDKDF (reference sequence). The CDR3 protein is CATSRVREDTQYF.